The rows below give T cell receptor beta chains drawn from one sample of a study of blood T cell dynamics during melanoma immunotherapy. The data were produced by immunoSEQ multiplex PCR, yet TCRdb's version contains in-frame clones alone and is incomplete. This table holds about 8,500 clones, 81% found once. This specimen was blood, taken from a patient treated with checkpoint blockade. The receptors shown here come from a human donor with melanoma. The CDR3 runs from the conserved cysteine through the conserved F or W. A D gene is named only where the DNA matches it firmly. A clone size is listed for some rows: how often the clone was seen (once, few, many), or a class if it is expanded.

>TRBJ1-4|TRBV28|-|-
TGTGCCAGCAGCCCCCTCTCAGTTAATGAAAAACTGTTTTTT
CASSPLSVNEKLFF
>TRBJ2-1|TRBV12-5|-|TRBD2
TGTGCTAGTGGTCCTACACATTCGGGGGGGAGCAATGAGCAGTTCTTC
CASGPTHSGGSNEQFF
>TRBJ1-6|TRBV4-1|-|TRBD1
TGCGCCAGCAGCCAACAGGGGGCCTCCTATAATTCACCCCTCCACTTT
CASSQQGASYNSPLHF
>TRBJ1-1|TRBV18|-|TRBD1
TGTGCCAGCTCACCCTGGCGGGACAGGGGAGGATCGGAAGCTTTCTTT
CASSPWRDRGGSEAFF
>TRBJ2-3|TRBV19|-|-
TGTGCCAGTAGTATTGGGGATACGCAGTATTTT
CASSIGDTQYF
>TRBJ2-7|TRBV11-2|-|-
TGTGCCAGCAGCCAAATCAGCACCGGGACTCCAAAACGGGAGCAGTACTTC
CASSQISTGTPKREQYF
>TRBJ1-4|TRBV10-3|-|-
TGTGCCATCAGTGGCTACGGTAATGAAAAACTGTTTTTT
CAISGYGNEKLFF
>TRBJ1-2|TRBV5-1|-|-
TGCGCCAGCAGCTTGGAGCGGGGGGCAATAGTTGGCTACACCTTC
CASSLERGAIVGYTF
>TRBJ2-3|TRBV28|-|-
TGTGCCGCCCGGGACTCTGGGACAGATACGCAGTATTTT
CAARDSGTDTQYF
>TRBJ1-6|TRBV7-2|-|-
TGTGCCAGCAGCACTGTGAGCGGACGTAGCCAAAATTCACCCCTCCACTTT
CASSTVSGRSQNSPLHF
>TRBJ2-1|TRBV29-1|-|TRBD2
TGCAGCGTTGAAGGTCGACTAGCGGGAGGGCGGATCTCCTACAATGAGCAGTTCTTC
CSVEGRLAGGRISYNEQFF
>TRBJ2-2|TRBV6-4|-|-
TGTGCCAGCAGTGACTCCCGGGAGCCCGGGGAGCTGTTTTTT
CASSDSREPGELFF
>TRBJ2-3|TRBV7-9|-|-
TGTGCCAGCAGCTTAAGCACAGATACGCAGTATTTT
CASSLSTDTQYF
>TRBJ2-1|TRBV6-5|once|-
TGTGCCAGCAGTTTAAGGACCTACAATGAGCAGTTCTTC
CASSLRTYNEQFF
>TRBJ2-7|TRBV28|once|TRBD2
TGTGCCAGCCGCGGGGGGACCCCCCCCTACGAGCAGTACTTC
CASRGGTPPYEQYF
>TRBJ1-6|TRBV28|-|TRBD1
TGTGCCAGCAGTTGGATTACCGGGACAGAAAATTCACCCCTCCACTTT
CASSWITGTENSPLHF
>TRBJ2-7|TRBV29-1|-|-
TGCAGCGTTGAAGATGGTGCCGGGCAGTACTTC
CSVEDGAGQYF
>TRBJ1-1|TRBV10-3|-|-
TGTGCCATCAGTGAATGGGGGAACGCTGAAGCTTTCTTT
CAISEWGNAEAFF
>TRBJ2-1|TRBV15|-|-
TGTGCCACCAGGGGCGGCAGGGGGGCGGACGACTCCTACAATGAGCAGTTCTTC
CATRGGRGADDSYNEQFF
>TRBJ1-2|TRBV5-4|-|-
TGTGCCAGCAGCCCACAACAACGGACGGGAGGTCGGTTGGGCTACACCTTC
CASSPQQRTGGRLGYTF
>TRBJ1-3|TRBV10-1|-|TRBD1
TGCGCCAGCAGCTCCGGACAGGGCTCTGGAAACACCATATATTTT
CASSSGQGSGNTIYF
>TRBJ1-4|TRBV25-1|-|TRBD1
TGTGCCAGCAGTGAATCGGACAGGGGTAATGAAAAACTGTTTTTT
CASSESDRGNEKLFF
>TRBJ1-2|TRBV6-5|-|-
TGTGCCAGCAGTCGAACCGGGACCGTCGAGGGCTACACCTTC
CASSRTGTVEGYTF
>TRBJ2-7|TRBV6-5|-|-
TGTGCCAGCAATCGGGCAGGGGCGGACGAGCAGTACTTC
CASNRAGADEQYF
>TRBJ1-2|TRBV6-1|-|-
TGTGCCAGCAGTTATTATGGCTACACCTTC
CASSYYGYTF
>TRBJ1-2|TRBV28|-|-
TGTGCCAGCAGTTTATCCACCTATGGCTACACCTTC
CASSLSTYGYTF
>TRBJ2-7|TRBV6-5|-|-
TGTGCCAGCACCCGGGGATACGAGCAGTACTTC
CASTRGYEQYF
>TRBJ2-5|TRBV5-1|-|-
TGCGCCAGCAGCTCCGACGGCCACCAAGAGACCCAGTACTTC
CASSSDGHQETQYF
>TRBJ2-7|TRBV9|-|TRBD2
TGTGCCAGCAGCGTAGAACTAGCGGGCACATACGAGCAGTACTTC
CASSVELAGTYEQYF
>TRBJ2-5|TRBV7-9|-|-
TGTGCCAGCAGCTTAGACGGTCAAGAGACCCAGTACTTC
CASSLDGQETQYF
>TRBJ2-2|TRBV30|few|-
TGTGCCTGGAGTGTTAACCGGGAGCTGTTTTTT
CAWSVNRELFF